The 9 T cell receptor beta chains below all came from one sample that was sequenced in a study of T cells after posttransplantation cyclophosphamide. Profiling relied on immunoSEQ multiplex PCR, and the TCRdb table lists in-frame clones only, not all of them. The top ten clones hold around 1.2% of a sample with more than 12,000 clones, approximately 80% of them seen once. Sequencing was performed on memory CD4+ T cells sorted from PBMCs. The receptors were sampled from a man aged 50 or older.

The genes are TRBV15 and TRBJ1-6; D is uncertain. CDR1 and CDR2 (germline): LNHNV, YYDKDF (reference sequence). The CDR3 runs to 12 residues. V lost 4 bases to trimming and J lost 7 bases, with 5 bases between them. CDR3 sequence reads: CATSMRNSPLHF. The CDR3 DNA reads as TGTGCCACCAGCATGCGGAATTCACCCCTCCACTTT.

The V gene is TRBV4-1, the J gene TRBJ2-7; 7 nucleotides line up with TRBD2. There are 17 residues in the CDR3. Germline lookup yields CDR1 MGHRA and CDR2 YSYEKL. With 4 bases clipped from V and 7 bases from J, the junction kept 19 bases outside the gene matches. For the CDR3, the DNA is TGCGCCAGCAGCCGACCCCCCAGCGGGGACGGGGGTGGGGAGCAGTACTTC. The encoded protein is CASSRPPSGDGGGEQYF.

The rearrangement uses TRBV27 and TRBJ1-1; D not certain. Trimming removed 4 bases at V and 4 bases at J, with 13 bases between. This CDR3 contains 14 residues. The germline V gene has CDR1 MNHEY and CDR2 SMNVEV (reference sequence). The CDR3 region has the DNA TGTGCCAGCAGTTGGTTGGTCGGTGGCACTGAAGCTTTCTTT. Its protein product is CASSWLVGGTEAFF.

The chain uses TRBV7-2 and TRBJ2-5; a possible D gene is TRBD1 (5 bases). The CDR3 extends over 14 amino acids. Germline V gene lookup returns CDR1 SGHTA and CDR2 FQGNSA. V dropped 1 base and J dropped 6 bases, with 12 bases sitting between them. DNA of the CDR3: TGTGCCAGCAGCTTAGTGAGACAGAGTCAGACCCAGTACTTC. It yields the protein CASSLVRQSQTQYF.

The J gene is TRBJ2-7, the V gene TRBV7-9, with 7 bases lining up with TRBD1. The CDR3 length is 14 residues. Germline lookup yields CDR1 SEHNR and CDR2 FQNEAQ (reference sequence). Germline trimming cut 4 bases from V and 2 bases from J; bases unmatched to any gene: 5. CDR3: CASSSWDRPYEQYF. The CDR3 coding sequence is TGTGCCAGCAGCTCCTGGGACAGACCCTACGAGCAGTACTTC.

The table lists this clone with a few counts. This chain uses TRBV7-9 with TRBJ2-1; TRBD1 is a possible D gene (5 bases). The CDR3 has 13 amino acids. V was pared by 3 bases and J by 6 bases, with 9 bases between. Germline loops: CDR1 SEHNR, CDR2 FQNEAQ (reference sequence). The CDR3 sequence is CASSLQGGNEQFF. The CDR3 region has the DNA TGTGCCAGCAGCTTGCAGGGTGGCAATGAGCAGTTCTTC.

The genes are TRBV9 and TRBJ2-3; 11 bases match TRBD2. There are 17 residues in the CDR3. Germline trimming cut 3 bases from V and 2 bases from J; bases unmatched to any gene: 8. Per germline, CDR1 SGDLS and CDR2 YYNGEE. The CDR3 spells CASSDLGTSGLTDTQYF. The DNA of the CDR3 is TGTGCCAGCAGCGACCTAGGGACTAGCGGACTCACAGATACGCAGTATTTT.

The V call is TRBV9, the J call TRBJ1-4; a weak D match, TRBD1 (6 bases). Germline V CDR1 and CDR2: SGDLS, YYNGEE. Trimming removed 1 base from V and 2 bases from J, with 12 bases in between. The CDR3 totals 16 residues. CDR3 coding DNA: TGTGCCAGCAGCGTAAACCCAGGGGTGACTAATGAAAAACTGTTTTTT. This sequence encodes CASSVNPGVTNEKLFF.

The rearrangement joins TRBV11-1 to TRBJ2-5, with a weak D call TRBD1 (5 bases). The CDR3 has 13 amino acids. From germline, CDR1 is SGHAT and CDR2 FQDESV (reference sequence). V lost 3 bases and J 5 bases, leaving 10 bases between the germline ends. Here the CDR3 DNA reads TGTGCCAGCAGCTTGCAGGGCCGGGAGACCCAGTACTTC. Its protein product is CASSLQGRETQYF.